These 30 T cell receptor beta chains originate from one sample sequenced in a study of molecular identifiers for immune sequencing clone quantification (dated 2018 in TCRdb). The library was obtained by PCR. TCRdb records Illumina HiSeq 4000 as the sequencer. TCRdb reanalyzed the raw reads on its own, using fastp at Q25 for trimming and MiXCR for clone calling, and kept in-frame beta chains. Identical CDR3 protein sequences are pooled into one entry, listed with their most common genes and DNA. Counted in this sample were approximately 41,000 distinct CDR3 sequences; approximately 21% of them appeared once. The ten largest account for approximately 1.2% of the sample. The sample consisted of naive CD8+ T cells from blood, with Jurkat cell RNA spiked in. The cell subset or site label corresponds to: FACS-sorted CD8+CD4-CCR7+CD45RA+ naive T cells. These receptor sequences come from a human donor in good health. Some libraries in this study had Jurkat cell RNA spiked in.

This clonotype was recorded many times. The chain links TRBV4-1 to TRBJ2-7; 8 positions match TRBD1. The germline gives CDR1 MGHRA, CDR2 YSYEKL. With 0 bases clipped from V and 4 bases from J, the junction kept 5 bases outside the gene matches. The CDR3 runs 15 residues. In DNA, the CDR3 is TGCGCCAGCAGCCAAGATCTTCGGGACAGGTACGAGCAGTACTTC. It codes for CASSQDLRDRYEQYF.

This clonotype was found once. The chain employs TRBV11-2 and TRBJ2-1; D is perhaps TRBD1 (5 bases). CDR1 is SGHAT, CDR2 FQNNGV, per germline. CDR3 length: 13 amino acids. Trimming took 1 base from V and 13 from J, leaving 14 bases between them. The CDR3 coding sequence is TGTGCCAGCAGCTTAGCCTTGGGGCTAGACCAGTTCTTC. Amino acids: CASSLALGLDQFF. Full variable domain (missing parts from reference TRBV11-2 and TRBJ2-1): EAGVAQSPRYKIIEKRQSVAFWCNPISGHATLYWYQQILGQGPKLLIQFQNNGVVDDSQLPKDRFSAERLKGVDSTLKIQPAKLEDSAVYLCASSLALGLDQFFGPGTRLTVL.

This clonotype was seen repeatedly, ten times or more. A much larger clone sits a single nucleotide away, making a read error possible. The chain carries TRBV9 and TRBJ2-3, with TRBD2 identical over 7 bases. Germline CDR1 and CDR2: SGDLS and YYNGEE. There are 15 residues in the CDR3. V shed 3 bases, J shed 4 bases, and the junction held 8 bases outside the gene matches. This CDR3 is CASSEAGLSADTQYF. DNA for the CDR3: TGTGCCAGCAGCGAAGCGGGGCTCTCGGCAGATACGCAGTATTTT.

This clonotype was detected ten times or more. This CDR3 is CASSQDSAYSYEQYF. CDR3 sequence (DNA): TGCGCCAGCAGCCAAGATTCGGCATACTCCTACGAGCAGTACTTC. The V and J genes are TRBV4-3 and TRBJ2-7, with unresolved D. Germline values: CDR1 LGHNA, CDR2 YSLEER. Trimming took off 0 bases at V and 0 bases at J, with 9 bases between the two ends. CDR3 length equals 15 residues.

Ten or more counts support this clonotype. The J gene is TRBJ2-7, the V gene TRBV6-5; D gene uncertain. V lost 0 bases, J lost 1 base, and 4 bases lay in between. Germline lookup yields CDR1 MNHEY and CDR2 SVGAGI. This CDR3 spans 13 amino acids. The DNA for the CDR3 is TGTGCCAGCAGTTACTCGAGGTCCTACGAGCAGTACTTC. Amino acid sequence: CASSYSRSYEQYF.

This clonotype was seen ten or more times. This chain connects TRBV5-1 to TRBJ2-5, with 13 bases identical to TRBD2. Germline values: CDR1 SGHRS, CDR2 YFSETQ. V lost 2 bases and J lost 2; bases outside the gene matches: 6. The CDR3 runs to 17 residues. The CDR3 DNA reads as TGCGCCAGCAGCTTTGGACTAGCGGGAGAGAAACAAGAGACCCAGTACTTC. Its translation: CASSFGLAGEKQETQYF. Based on the CDR3 plus reference TRBV5-1 and TRBJ2-5, the full variable domain is KAGVTQTPRYLIKTRGQQVTLSCSPISGHRSVSWYQQTPGQGLQFLFEYFSETQRNKGNFPGRFSGRQFSNSRSEMNVSTLELGDSALYLCASSFGLAGEKQETQYFGPGTRLLVL.

This clonotype has ten or more counts. This chain joins TRBV6-2 or TRBV6-3 and TRBJ2-7, with 7 bases matching TRBD1. The CDR3 length is 16 residues. V gave up 2 bases and J gave up 3 bases; unmatched junction bases: 10. Germline V CDR1 and CDR2: MNHEY, SVGEGT. The CDR3 DNA sequence: TGTGCCAGCAGTTACACGAATGACAGGGTCGGCTACGAGCAGTACTTC. It yields the protein CASSYTNDRVGYEQYF.

This clonotype occurred a few times. This chain connects TRBV4-2 to TRBJ2-1; 7 nucleotides agree with TRBD1. From germline, CDR1 is LGHNA and CDR2 YNFKEQ. CDR3 length equals 16 residues. With 0 bases clipped from V and 6 bases from J, the junction kept 8 bases outside the gene matches. The DNA of the CDR3 is TGTGCCAGCAGCCAAGATCTCGGAAAGGGGGCCAATGAGCAGTTCTTC. Translated, it gives CASSQDLGKGANEQFF.

This clonotype was observed many times. The CDR3 here is CASSPTGLNSYEQYF. CDR3 nucleotides: TGTGCCAGCAGTCCGACAGGACTTAACTCCTACGAGCAGTACTTC. This chain joins TRBV28 and TRBJ2-7, with D maybe TRBD1 (6 bases). Trimming removed 5 bases from V and 0 bases from J, with 14 bases in between. Germline V CDR1 and CDR2: MDHEN, SYDVKM. This CDR3 is built from 15 residues.

This clonotype was counted ten times or more. The chain couples TRBV3-1 to TRBJ2-7; weak D call: TRBD2 (6 bases). From germline, CDR1 is LGHDT and CDR2 YNNKEL (reference sequence). Trimming stripped 4 bases from V and 3 bases from J, with 13 bases between. The CDR3 is 14 residues long. CDR3 DNA sequence: TGTGCCAGCAGCCCGCCCCTAGCGCTCTACGAGCAGTACTTC. Amino acids: CASSPPLALYEQYF.

The rearrangement links TRBV7-6 to TRBJ2-7; 7 bases fit TRBD2. The J segment lost 2 bases and the V segment lost 5 bases, leaving 12 bases of the junction unmatched. The CDR3 is made up of 16 amino acids. The germline V gene has CDR1 SGHVS and CDR2 FNYEAQ. CDR3 coding DNA: TGTGCCAGCAGCCCCGTGCGAGGGAGGGGAGCCTACGAGCAGTACTTC. Its protein product is CASSPVRGRGAYEQYF.

This clonotype is classed as medium-sized. This chain links TRBV11-2 with TRBJ2-3; 7 bases match TRBD1. This CDR3 is 15 amino acids long. J was trimmed by 4 bases and V by 4 bases; bases with no gene match: 8. Germline CDR1 is SGHAT and CDR2 is FQNNGV. CDR3 DNA sequence: TGTGCCAGCAGCTCCGACAGGGTAGGCGCAGATACGCAGTATTTT. It encodes CASSSDRVGADTQYF.

This clonotype was seen at least ten times. The chain is built from TRBV5-5 and TRBJ2-2; D might be TRBD2 (6 bases). The CDR3 has 14 amino acids. Germline lookup yields CDR1 SGHKS and CDR2 YYEKEE (reference sequence). Trimming shortened V by 4 bases and J by 6 bases, and 13 bases separated the two germline ends. CDR3 loop: CASSGGVGPGELFF. The CDR3 DNA reads as TGTGCCAGCAGCGGAGGGGTGGGTCCCGGGGAGCTGTTTTTT.

This clonotype was detected many times. V gene TRBV9 combines with J gene TRBJ1-2, with D uncertain. CDR1 is SGDLS and CDR2 is YYNGEE in the germline V gene. The CDR3 spans 12 residues. V lost 4 bases and J lost 8, with 12 bases in between. Here the CDR3 reads CASSPGPGGYTF. The DNA of the CDR3 is TGTGCCAGCAGCCCCGGCCCGGGGGGCTACACCTTC.

This clonotype has at least ten counts. The chain is built from TRBV13 and TRBJ2-7; 10 positions agree with TRBD1. The CDR3 contains 13 residues. Per the germline V gene, CDR1 is PRHDT and CDR2 is FYEKMQ (reference sequence). V lost 5 bases and J lost 6; bases outside the gene matches: 4. CDR3 DNA: TGTGCCAGCAGCAGACAGGGGGCCGGCGAGCAGTACTTC. Residues: CASSRQGAGEQYF.

This clonotype was detected many times. The rearrangement joins TRBV4-1 to TRBJ2-3; tentative D call: TRBD1 (6 bases). In germline, CDR1 is MGHRA, CDR2 YSYEKL. V was shortened by 0 bases and J by 0 bases, with 7 bases between the two germline ends. The CDR3 runs 15 residues. CDR3 nucleotides: TGCGCCAGCAGCCAAGAGGACAGAAGCACAGATACGCAGTATTTT. The encoded protein is CASSQEDRSTDTQYF.

Comments on this clonotype: A single base separates this from a much larger clone, so it may be a read error. This rearrangement joins TRBV19 to TRBJ1-5; unclear D gene. V lost 3 bases and J 3 bases, leaving 15 bases between the germline ends. The germline V gene has CDR1 LNHDA and CDR2 SQIVND (reference sequence). The CDR3 is 16 amino acids. The CDR3 nucleotides read TGTGCCAGTAGTATGGGTTTCGGCGAGGCCAATCAGCCCCAGCATTTT. Translating it yields CASSMGFGEANQPQHF.

A note on this clonotype: A much larger clone differs by one base, so this may be a read error. The missing conserved phenylalanine or tryptophan at the end of this CDR3 makes a read error likely. The chain uses TRBV11-2 and TRBJ2-3; weak D call: TRBD1 (6 bases). The CDR3 is 14 residues long. Germline CDR1 reads SGHAT; CDR2 reads FQNNGV. Deletions cut 2 bases from V and 4 bases from J, with 10 bases between. The CDR3 bases are TGTGCCAGCAGCTTATTACAGGGCGCAGATACGCAGTATCTT. This sequence encodes CASSLLQGADTQYL.

There are many counts of this clonotype. The genes are TRBV29-1 and TRBJ1-4; D unclear. There are 13 residues in the CDR3. V was clipped by 0 bases and J by 8 bases, with 10 bases between them. CDR1 SQVTM and CDR2 ANQGSEA come from the germline V gene. CDR3 sequence: CSVEDSGPEKLFF. As DNA, the CDR3 is TGCAGCGTTGAAGATAGCGGGCCAGAAAAACTGTTTTTT.

This clonotype appeared many times. V usage is TRBV4-3 and J usage is TRBJ1-1; D gene uncertain. The CDR3 consists of 15 residues. Germline V gives CDR1 LGHNA, CDR2 YSLEER. Between the trimmed V and J ends, which lost 0 bases and 3 bases, there was a span of 11 bases. CDR3 loop: CASSQDRGAYTEAFF. CDR3 nucleotide sequence: TGCGCCAGCAGCCAAGATCGAGGCGCCTACACTGAAGCTTTCTTT.

This clonotype was counted only a few times. Here the CDR3 DNA reads TGTGCCAGTAGTATCCTTTACGGGGGAGGGGCCAACGTCCTGACTTTC. Protein: CASSILYGGGANVLTF. V is TRBV19 and J is TRBJ2-6, with D tentatively TRBD2 (6 bases). With 3 bases removed from V and 4 bases from J, the gap between germline ends came to 13 bases. The V gene's germline CDR1 is LNHDA and CDR2 SQIVND (reference sequence). This CDR3 region has 16 residues.

As regards this clonotype: Being one base from a much bigger clone, this may be a read error. The chain has TRBV12-3 or TRBV12-4 and TRBJ2-7; 8 nucleotides match TRBD2. The junction had 14 bases not matched to a gene; V was cut back by 6 bases and J by 10 bases. This CDR3 is 14 amino acids long. The CDR3 here is CASSLPGGRYEQYF. CDR3 nucleotide sequence: TGTGCCAGCAGCTTACCGGGGGGGCGCTATGAACAGTACTTC.

This rearrangement joins TRBV11-2 to TRBJ2-2; a weak D match, TRBD1 (6 bases). The CDR3 has 15 amino acids. Trimming removed 5 bases from V and 8 bases from J, with 18 bases in between. CDR1 is SGHAT, CDR2 FQNNGV, per germline. The CDR3 coding sequence is TGTGCCAGCAGCCAGGGGCGACTATCCGTGGGGGAGCTGTTTTTT. It codes for CASSQGRLSVGELFF.

The rearrangement links TRBV7-9 to TRBJ2-7; TRBD1 is a possible D gene (5 bases). The CDR3 has 14 amino acids. The germline V gene has CDR1 SEHNR and CDR2 FQNEAQ (reference sequence). V lost 5 bases, J lost 0 bases, and 11 bases lay in between. The CDR3 DNA reads TGTGCCAGCAGCCCTGTAGGGGCCTCCTACGAGCAGTACTTC. Its translation: CASSPVGASYEQYF. The entire variable domain, with the rest obtained from reference TRBV7-9 and TRBJ2-7, is as follows: DTGVSQNPRHKITKRGQNVTFRCDPISEHNRLYWYRQTLGQGPEFLTYFQNEAQLEKSRLLSDRFSAERPKGSFSTLEIQRTEQGDSAMYLCASSPVGASYEQYFGPGTRLTVT.

This clonotype was counted a few times. A much larger clonotype is one base distant, so this may be a read error. The chain joins TRBV5-4 to TRBJ1-6, with D possibly being TRBD1 (6 bases). Germline lookup yields CDR1 SGHNT and CDR2 YYREEE (reference sequence). Between the trimmed V and J ends, which lost 4 bases and 5 bases, there was a span of 13 bases. The CDR3 extends over 15 amino acids. The CDR3 sequence: CASSGGGANNSPLHF. CDR3 in DNA: TGTGCCAGCAGCGGGGGGGGGGCGAATAATTCACCCCTCCACTTT.

Worth noting for this clonotype: One junction end disagrees with the germline gene, perhaps due to a read error. The CDR3 DNA sequence: TGTGTCAGCAGCCAAGATATGAACACAGATACGCAGTATTTT. Protein: CVSSQDMNTDTQYF. This rearrangement joins TRBV14 to TRBJ2-3; D gene unclear. Germline CDR1 SGHDN, CDR2 FVKESK. This CDR3 has 14 amino acids.

This clonotype ranks as medium-sized. J is TRBJ2-5 and V is TRBV4-3, with no clear D. Germline V lookup: CDR1 LGHNA, CDR2 YSLEER. The CDR3 spans 14 residues. The V end was cut by 0 bases, the J end by 5 bases, with 10 bases between. The CDR3: CASSQDVGRETQYF. As DNA, the CDR3 is TGCGCCAGCAGCCAAGATGTCGGCCGGGAGACCCAGTACTTC.

This clonotype occurred many times. Germline and junction disagree at one end, which may indicate a read error. The CDR3 bases are TGTGCCAGCAGTTTGGCGGGAGGTGGGGAAAGCTTT. It specifies CASSLAGGGESF. V usage is TRBV12-3 or TRBV12-4 and J usage is TRBJ2-3; 8 bases map to TRBD2. The CDR3 totals 12 residues.

With regard to this clonotype: One end of the junction is discordant with germline, which a read error may explain. The chain links TRBV7-6 to TRBJ2-3, with TRBD2 identical over 9 bases. The CDR3 runs to 17 residues. CDR1 is SGHVS and CDR2 is FNYEAQ in the germline V gene. The CDR3 sequence is CAGSLEGTSRIGATQYF. The CDR3 DNA reads TGTGCCGGCAGCTTAGAGGGGACTAGCAGGATCGGCGCTACGCAGTATTTT.

This clonotype was seen ten or more times. The chain employs TRBV4-1 and TRBJ2-1; D is ambiguous. Per germline, CDR1 MGHRA and CDR2 YSYEKL. V shed 3 bases and J shed 5 bases, with 17 bases lying between them. The length of the CDR3 is 16 residues. The CDR3 nucleotides read TGCGCCAGCAGCCACCACACCGGCAGAGCCGACAATGAGCAGTTCTTC. Its translation: CASSHHTGRADNEQFF.